Listed here are 7 T cell receptor beta chains from one sample, sequenced in a study of cytomegalovirus exposure and HLA in healthy donors. Clones were sequenced by immunoSEQ multiplex PCR, and TCRdb holds only the in-frame ones, with some missing. The sample lists 150,000 or so clones, approximately 90% occurring once. The sample consisted of PBMCs. All receptors derive from a woman in her twenties or thirties in good health and CMV-seropositive.

The V and J genes are TRBV7-3 and TRBJ2-3, with a possible D match to TRBD2 (5 bases). The CDR3 contains 15 residues. V shed 5 bases and J shed 1 base, with 13 bases lying between them. Per germline, CDR1 SGHTA and CDR2 FQGTGA. The CDR3 DNA reads as TGTGCCAGCAGCCTACTAGGAGAAGGCACAGATACGCAGTATTTT. It specifies CASSLLGEGTDTQYF.

The chain uses TRBV5-1 and TRBJ2-2; D is unresolved. The CDR3 length is 13 residues. The germline gives CDR1 SGHRS, CDR2 YFSETQ. V dropped 4 bases and J dropped 5 bases, with 9 bases sitting between them. The CDR3 spells CASSTSPTGELFF. The CDR3 DNA reads as TGCGCCAGCAGCACTTCACCTACCGGGGAGCTGTTTTTT.

J is TRBJ1-2 and V is TRBV5-6, with a weak D call TRBD1 (6 bases). V gave up 3 bases and J gave up 5 bases, with 14 bases separating them. The germline V gene has CDR1 SGHDT and CDR2 YYEEEE. The CDR3 totals 14 residues. Here the CDR3 reads CASSSRGQSYGYTF. The CDR3 DNA follows: TGTGCCAGCAGCTCCCGCGGACAGAGTTATGGCTACACCTTC. The variable domain in full, completed from reference TRBV5-6 and TRBJ1-2, reads DAGVTQSPTHLIKTRGQQVTLRCSPKSGHDTVSWYQQALGQGPQFIFQYYEEEERQRGNFPDRFSGHQFPNYSSELNVNALLLGDSALYLCASSSRGQSYGYTFGSGTRLTVV.

This chain joins TRBV28 and TRBJ1-5; 11 nucleotides match TRBD1. Germline loops: CDR1 MDHEN, CDR2 SYDVKM. This CDR3 has 16 amino acids. Trimming removed 2 bases from V and 3 bases from J; junction bases left unmatched: 3. CDR3: CASSLIGQGANQPQHF. For the CDR3, the DNA is TGTGCCAGCAGTTTAATTGGACAGGGGGCCAATCAGCCCCAGCATTTT.

The chain has TRBV21-1 and TRBJ2-7; the table's D gene call, TRBD1, was not cross checked with the DNA. TRBV21-1 has pseudogene status. This CDR3 spans 15 amino acids. CDR3 residues: CASSPRDREYYEQYF. DNA of the CDR3: TGTGCCAGCAGCCCACGGGACAGAGAATACTACGAGCAGTACTTC.

The chain is built from TRBV28 and TRBJ1-5; no definite D call. Germline-derived CDR1 and CDR2 are MDHEN and SYDVKM. The CDR3 has 14 amino acids. Trimming pared 2 bases from V and 1 base from J, leaving 6 bases between. The CDR3 here is CASSLAGSNQPQHF. The DNA of the CDR3 is TGTGCCAGCAGTTTAGCGGGAAGCAATCAGCCCCAGCATTTT.

The DNA of the CDR3 is TGCAGCGTGATCACCGGGACTAGCGGGAGAGTCTACGAGCAGTACTTC. This translates into CSVITGTSGRVYEQYF. The rearrangement joins TRBV29-1 to TRBJ2-7; 14 bases match TRBD2. Unmatched junction bases numbered 10, after V lost 6 bases and J lost 3 bases. The length of the CDR3 is 16 residues. CDR1 and CDR2 from the germline V gene are SQVTM and ANQGSEA.